This entry features one T cell receptor beta chain sequence. The record originates from a study of TIL therapy for anti-PD-1-resistant metastatic lung cancer. The libraries were made with immunoSEQ v3. The assay was immunoSEQ multiplex PCR, and TCRdb's table has in-frame clones only and misses some. The sample has 50,000 to 70,000 clones; about 81% are singletons. Described time point: pre-treatment sample, taken before nivolumab and TIL therapy. This CDR3 has 16 amino acids. Germline CDR1 and CDR2: LGHNA and YSLEER. Trimming took 4 bases from V and 2 from J; bases not matched to a gene: 8. The sample was blood, taken at baseline. V gene TRBV4-3 combines with J gene TRBJ2-7; TRBD2 matches at 10 bases. The receptor was derived from a person between 25 and 79 years old with non-small cell lung cancer. The CDR3 sequence is CASSPTGTSAAYEQYF. The CDR3 coding sequence is TGCGCCAGCAGCCCCACCGGGACTAGCGCAGCCTACGAGCAGTACTTC.